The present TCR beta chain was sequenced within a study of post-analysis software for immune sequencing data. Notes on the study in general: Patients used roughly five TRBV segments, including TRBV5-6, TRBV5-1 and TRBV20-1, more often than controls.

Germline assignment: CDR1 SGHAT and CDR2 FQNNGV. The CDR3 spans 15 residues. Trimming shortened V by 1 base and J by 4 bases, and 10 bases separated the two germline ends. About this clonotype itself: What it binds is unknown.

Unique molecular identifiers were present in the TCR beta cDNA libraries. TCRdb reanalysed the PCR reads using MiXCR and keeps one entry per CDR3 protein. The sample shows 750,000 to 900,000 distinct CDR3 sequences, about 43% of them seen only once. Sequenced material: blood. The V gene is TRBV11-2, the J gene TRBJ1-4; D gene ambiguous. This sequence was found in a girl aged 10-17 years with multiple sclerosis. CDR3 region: CASSLARMDNEKLFF. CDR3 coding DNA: TGTGCCAGCAGCTTAGCGCGGATGGATAATGAAAAACTGTTTTTT.